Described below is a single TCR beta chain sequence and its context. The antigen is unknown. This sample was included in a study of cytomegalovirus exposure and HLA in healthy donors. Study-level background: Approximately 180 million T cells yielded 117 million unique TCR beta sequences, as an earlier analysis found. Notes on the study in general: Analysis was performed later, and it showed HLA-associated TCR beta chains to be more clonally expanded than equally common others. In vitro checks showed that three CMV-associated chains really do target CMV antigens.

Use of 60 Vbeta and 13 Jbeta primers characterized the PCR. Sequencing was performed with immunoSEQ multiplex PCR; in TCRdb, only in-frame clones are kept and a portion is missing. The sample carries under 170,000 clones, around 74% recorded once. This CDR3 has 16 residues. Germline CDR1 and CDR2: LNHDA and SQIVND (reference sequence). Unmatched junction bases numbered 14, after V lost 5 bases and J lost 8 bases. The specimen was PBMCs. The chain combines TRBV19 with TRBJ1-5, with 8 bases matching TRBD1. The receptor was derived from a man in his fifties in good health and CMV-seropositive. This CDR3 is CASSWDGQGGEEPQHF. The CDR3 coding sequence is TGTGCCAGTAGTTGGGACGGACAGGGCGGTGAGGAGCCCCAGCATTTT.